The 20 T cell receptor beta chains in this list originate from one sample, sequenced in a study of blood T cell repertoires in COVID-19. TCRdb keeps only in-frame clones here, not all; method: immunoSEQ multiplex PCR. Of 55,000 to 65,000 clones listed, more than 85% are singletons. The sample comprised peripheral blood. These receptors were taken from a man aged 55 to 69 with acute or convalescent COVID-19.

The DNA of the CDR3 is TGTGCCAGCAGTTCATCCGGGACAGGGGGCAGGAAGGGCACTGAAGCTTTCTTT. Its translation is CASSSSGTGGRKGTEAFF. This chain links TRBV27 with TRBJ1-1; TRBD1 aligns across 12 bases. The ends lost 4 bases at V and 4 bases at J; junction bases unmatched: 13. CDR1 is MNHEY, CDR2 SMNVEV, per germline (reference sequence). The CDR3 runs to 18 residues.

The chain recombines TRBV5-1 with TRBJ2-3; D not resolved. This CDR3 contains 12 residues. Germline values: CDR1 SGHRS, CDR2 YFSETQ. Trimming removed 8 bases at V and 1 base at J, with 8 bases between. The CDR3 coding sequence is TGCGCCAGTGTGAGTGGCACAGATACGCAGTATTTT. Residues: CASVSGTDTQYF.

The gene calls are TRBV19 and TRBJ1-5, with D possibly matching TRBD1 (5 bases). Germline loops: CDR1 LNHDA, CDR2 SQIVND (reference sequence). The V gene lost 1 base and the J gene lost 4 bases, with 11 bases spanning the gap. The CDR3 is made up of 15 amino acids. The chain's CDR3 is CASSIVGAVNQPQHF. The CDR3 DNA reads TGTGCCAGTAGTATAGTAGGGGCCGTTAATCAGCCCCAGCATTTT.

The V and J genes are TRBV27 and TRBJ2-2, with 7 nucleotides matching TRBD2. V was clipped by 2 bases and J by 2 bases; unmatched bases: 8. Germline assignment: CDR1 MNHEY and CDR2 SMNVEV (reference sequence). This CDR3 is 17 amino acids long. The CDR3 loop reads CASSLRLAVVNTGELFF. The CDR3 region has the DNA TGTGCCAGCAGTTTAAGGCTAGCGGTGGTTAACACCGGGGAGCTGTTTTTT.

The chain links TRBV6-2 or TRBV6-3 to TRBJ2-1; 9 bases are shared with TRBD2. The V gene's germline CDR1 is MNHEY and CDR2 SVGEGT. CDR3 size: 16 residues. V dropped 1 base and J dropped 4; count of bases not matched to a gene: 5. The DNA of the CDR3 is TGTGCCAGCAGTTACTTTCTAGCGGGACCTTACAATGAGCAGTTCTTC. As protein: CASSYFLAGPYNEQFF.

This chain links TRBV6-2 or TRBV6-3 with TRBJ2-1, with D unclear. Trimming left V 3 bases short and J 5 bases short, with 11 bases between. CDR1 is MNHEY, CDR2 SVGEGT, per germline. The CDR3 runs 14 residues. The CDR3 region is CASSYPTTNNEQFF. Written as DNA, the CDR3 is TGTGCCAGCAGTTATCCTACCACTAACAATGAGCAGTTCTTC.

The CDR3 is CASSSQGRNTEAFF. The CDR3 DNA sequence: TGTGCCAGCAGCTCCCAGGGTCGGAACACTGAAGCTTTCTTT. This rearrangement joins TRBV11-3 to TRBJ1-1; a possible D gene is TRBD1 (5 bases). The germline V and J ends were trimmed by 4 bases and 1 base, with 10 bases remaining between them. The CDR3 has 14 residues. Germline CDR1 reads SGHNT; CDR2 reads YENEEA.

The genes are TRBV30 and TRBJ2-6; TRBD2 matches at 7 bases. This CDR3 spans 16 amino acids. V shed 6 bases, J shed 0 bases, and the junction held 8 bases outside the gene matches. Germline-derived CDR1 and CDR2 are GTSNPN and SVGIG (reference sequence). CDR3 sequence: CACPGGFLSGANVLTF. As DNA, the CDR3 is TGTGCCTGCCCGGGGGGATTCCTCTCTGGGGCCAACGTCCTGACTTTC. Full variable domain (remainder filled in from reference TRBV30 and TRBJ2-6): SQTIHQWPATLVQPVGSPLSLECTVEGTSNPNLYWYRQAAGRGLQLLFYSVGIGQISSEVPQNLSASRPQDRQFILSSKKLLLSDSGFYLCACPGGFLSGANVLTFGAGSRLTVL.

The CDR3 here is CSVGLAGVKETQYF. CDR3 coding DNA: TGCAGCGTTGGGCTAGCGGGAGTTAAAGAGACCCAGTACTTC. The chain links TRBV29-1 to TRBJ2-5; TRBD2 agrees at 10 bases. The CDR3 spans 14 residues. The germline V gene encodes CDR1 SQVTM and CDR2 ANQGSEA. V lost 4 bases to trimming and J lost 3 bases; unmatched junction nucleotides: 5. Full variable domain (outside the CDR3, taken from reference TRBV29-1 and TRBJ2-5): SAVISQKPSRDICQRGTSLTIQCQVDSQVTMMFWYRQQPGQSLTLIATANQGSEATYESGFVIDKFPISRPNLTFSTLTVSNMSPEDSSIYLCSVGLAGVKETQYFGPGTRLLVL.

The chain recombines TRBV19 with TRBJ1-2, with a weak D call TRBD1 (6 bases). The CDR3 loop spans 14 amino acids. Trimming removed 7 bases from V and 2 bases from J, with 14 bases in between. Germline V CDR1 and CDR2: LNHDA, SQIVND (reference sequence). The CDR3 region has the DNA TGTGCCAGTACCCCGCAGGGGCGGAACTATGGCTACACCTTC. Its protein product is CASTPQGRNYGYTF.

V is TRBV30 and J is TRBJ1-1; tentative D call: TRBD1 (6 bases). Trimming left V 0 bases short and J 5 bases short, with 16 bases between. This CDR3 region has 15 residues. Germline loops: CDR1 GTSNPN, CDR2 SVGIG (reference sequence). The CDR3 DNA follows: TGTGCCTGGAGTGTACCCCAGGTCCAGGGGACTGAAGCTTTCTTT. Protein sequence: CAWSVPQVQGTEAFF.

This clone was picked up one time. The rearrangement joins TRBV29-1 to TRBJ1-5; D is unclear. The CDR3 totals 14 residues. Germline V gene lookup returns CDR1 SQVTM and CDR2 ANQGSEA. Trimming shortened V by 4 bases and J by 0 bases, and 10 bases separated the two germline ends. This chain's CDR3 is CSVAWAHSNQPQHF. CDR3 in DNA: TGCAGCGTTGCCTGGGCTCATAGCAATCAGCCCCAGCATTTT.

The CDR3 protein is CASSYRRLAGGTDTQYF. CDR3 DNA sequence: TGTGCCAGCAGTTACCGACGACTAGCGGGAGGCACAGATACGCAGTATTTT. The gene calls are TRBV2 and TRBJ2-3, with 12 bases matching TRBD2. The J segment lost 1 base and the V segment lost 5 bases, leaving 7 bases of the junction unmatched. The CDR3 is made up of 17 amino acids. Per germline, CDR1 SNHLY and CDR2 FYNNEI.

The genes are TRBV6-5 and TRBJ1-4, with TRBD1 matching 7 bases. J lost 3 bases, V lost 6 bases, and 4 bases had no gene match. This CDR3 is built from 14 residues. Germline V CDR1 and CDR2: MNHEY, SVGAGI. CDR3 amino acids: CASRDRLPNEKLFF. CDR3 sequence (DNA): TGTGCCAGCAGGGACAGGCTACCTAATGAAAAACTGTTTTTT.

This chain links TRBV5-1 with TRBJ2-7, with TRBD1 matching 8 bases. This CDR3 comprises 13 residues. Looked up from germline, CDR1 is SGHRS and CDR2 is YFSETQ. V trimming: 4 bases; J trimming: 6 bases; junction bases outside the gene matches: 6. Written as DNA, the CDR3 is TGCGCCAGCAGCGATGGACAGGGACGCGAGCAGTACTTC. It encodes CASSDGQGREQYF.

The chain couples TRBV6-2 or TRBV6-3 to TRBJ2-1; D is unclear. CDR1 and CDR2 (germline): MNHEY, SVGEGT. The CDR3 is 13 amino acids. V lost 0 bases, J lost 11 bases, and 11 bases lay in between. The CDR3 nucleotides read TGTGCCAGCAGTTACTCGGCAATGATACAGCAGTTCTTC. The encoded protein is CASSYSAMIQQFF.

This clone has only one observation. The J gene is TRBJ1-3, the V gene TRBV6-2 or TRBV6-3, with D perhaps matching TRBD1 (5 bases). The CDR3 contains 12 residues. Trimming took 2 bases from V and 7 from J, leaving 6 bases between them. CDR1 MNHEY and CDR2 SVGEGT come from the germline V gene. The CDR3 DNA reads TGTGCCAGCAGTTACCGACAGAACACCATATATTTT. It encodes CASSYRQNTIYF.

V and J are TRBV30 and TRBJ2-7; TRBD1 aligns across 11 bases. The germline gives CDR1 GTSNPN, CDR2 SVGIG (reference sequence). The CDR3 has 16 residues. Germline trimming cut 3 bases from V and 1 base from J; bases unmatched to any gene: 8. CDR3 in DNA: TGTGCCTGGAGCTCTACCGGGACAGGGGGTTCCTACGAGCAGTACTTC. It codes for CAWSSTGTGGSYEQYF.

This chain links TRBV19 with TRBJ1-5, with D possibly being TRBD1 (5 bases). CDR1 and CDR2 from the germline V gene are LNHDA and SQIVND (reference sequence). This CDR3 has 16 amino acids. Between the trimmed V and J ends, which lost 7 bases and 0 bases, there was a span of 16 bases. The CDR3 reads CASTTTAYNSNQPQHF. The CDR3, as DNA: TGTGCCAGTACCACGACAGCTTACAATAGCAATCAGCCCCAGCATTTT.

The chain links TRBV6-5 to TRBJ1-1, with D unresolved. Germline CDR1 MNHEY, CDR2 SVGAGI. V lost 6 bases to trimming and J lost 0 bases, with 8 bases between them. This CDR3 comprises 13 residues. The CDR3 protein is CASSQNLNTEAFF. In nucleotides, the CDR3 is TGTGCCAGCAGCCAGAACCTGAACACTGAAGCTTTCTTT.